The 6 T cell receptor beta chains listed next were all sequenced from one sample in a study of a mutant IDH1 vaccine in newly diagnosed glioma (dated by TCRdb to 2020 to 2023). The receptor library was made with the immunoSEQ multiplex PCR assay. Here the immuneACCESS table is served through TCRdb, limited to in-frame sequences with V and J called. Missing clones are a known gap in these copies; in checked studies unresolved V genes cover under half, and the rest lacks a known reason. The sample yields around 24,000 clones; 93% were counted once. The ten top clones hold 1% to 1.5% of the sample. Reading the label with the study, this specimen's time point is: baseline, week 1 (first vaccination visit). Per the publication, the treatment or condition label means: pre-vaccination baseline after standard-of-care therapy. Sequencing used PBMCs, obtained from a glioma patient treated with radiotherapy, temozolomide or both. Receptors originate from a middle-aged man with glioma.

This chain uses TRBV7-2 with TRBJ2-1, with unresolved D. V was pared by 1 base and J by 12 bases, with 13 bases between. This CDR3 contains 13 residues. The germline gives CDR1 SGHTA, CDR2 FQGNSA. CDR3 sequence: CASSLGGEAGQFF. DNA of the CDR3: TGTGCCAGCAGCTTAGGGGGTGAGGCAGGGCAGTTCTTC. The full variable domain, in which reference TRBV7-2 and TRBJ2-1 provide the parts outside the CDR3, is GAGVSQSPSNKVTEKGKDVELRCDPISGHTALYWYRQSLGQGLEFLIYFQGNSAPDKSGLPSDRFSAERTGGSVSTLTIQRTQQEDSAVYLCASSLGGEAGQFFGPGTRLTVL.

V gene TRBV27 combines with J gene TRBJ2-7; TRBD1 aligns across 8 bases. The germline CDR1 and CDR2 sequences are MNHEY and SMNVEV (reference sequence). The CDR3 is 15 amino acids. The junction had 5 bases not matched to a gene; V was cut back by 4 bases and J by 0 bases. The CDR3 reads CASSSRTGSSYEQYF. DNA of the CDR3: TGTGCCAGCAGTTCGCGGACAGGGAGCTCCTACGAGCAGTACTTC.

This sequence joins TRBV2 and TRBJ2-7; no clear D. This CDR3 has 16 residues. V lost 0 bases and J 3 bases, leaving 15 bases between the germline ends. CDR1 and CDR2 (germline): SNHLY, FYNNEI. The CDR3 reads CASSEAVVGLGYEQYF. CDR3 DNA sequence: TGTGCCAGCAGTGAAGCGGTAGTAGGCCTAGGCTACGAGCAGTACTTC.

The chain joins TRBV4-1 to TRBJ2-2; D remains ambiguous. There are 16 residues in the CDR3. The V end lost 1 base, the J end lost 3 bases, and 12 bases lay between the germline ends. In germline, CDR1 is MGHRA, CDR2 YSYEKL. CDR3 DNA sequence: TGCGCCAGCAGCCAAGGCCCGTTAACCGACACCGGGGAGCTGTTTTTT. As protein: CASSQGPLTDTGELFF.

The genes are TRBV9 and TRBJ1-2; TRBD1 is a possible D gene (6 bases). This CDR3 is built from 14 residues. The V and J ends lost 0 bases and 4 bases respectively, with 10 bases between them. CDR1 and CDR2 from the germline V gene are SGDLS and YYNGEE. The CDR3 sequence: CASSVVGGPYGYTF. The CDR3 nucleotides read TGTGCCAGCAGCGTAGTGGGGGGGCCCTATGGCTACACCTTC.

V and J are TRBV5-6 and TRBJ1-2; D possibly corresponds to TRBD1 (5 bases). From germline, CDR1 is SGHDT and CDR2 YYEEEE. V was trimmed by 2 bases and J by 8 bases, leaving 10 bases between them. The CDR3 covers 12 residues. CDR3 amino acids: CASSFQGGGYTF. DNA for the CDR3: TGTGCCAGCAGCTTTCAGGGAGGCGGCTACACCTTC. The variable domain in full, completed from reference TRBV5-6 and TRBJ1-2, reads DAGVTQSPTHLIKTRGQQVTLRCSPKSGHDTVSWYQQALGQGPQFIFQYYEEEERQRGNFPDRFSGHQFPNYSSELNVNALLLGDSALYLCASSFQGGGYTFGSGTRLTVV.